Detailed here is one T cell receptor (beta chain). Its antigen is still unknown. The stimulus was lysate of CMV-infected fibroblasts, roughly 9.2 ug/mL. Memory cells lacking CD40L and CD69 with high CD45RO were sorted. CD4+ T cell counts exceeded 400 cells/uL; CMV serology was positive. Sequencing used immunoSEQ version 4 in survey mode. Genomic DNA was diluted to about 9.4 ng/uL, up to roughly 1 ug per sample. Assay: immunoSEQ multiplex PCR; the TCRdb copy retains only in-frame clones and omits some. This table holds tens of thousands of clones, 78% found once. This entry comes from a study of persistence of HIV-infected CD4 T cells. Overall study: CD4+ T cells responding to CMV or HIV-1 Gag were isolated.

V was trimmed by 2 bases and J by 2 bases, leaving 18 bases between them. CDR3 length: 17 residues. Germline assignment: CDR1 MNHNS and CDR2 SASEGT. V is TRBV6-1 and J is TRBJ2-5, with D possibly called TRBD1 or TRBD2 (6 bases each). This TCR was recovered from an adult woman with HIV who was CMV-seropositive. Here the sequenced sample was CD4+ T cells sorted from PBMCs after approximately 19-hour stimulation, taken from a patient who received antiretroviral therapy. CDR3 coding DNA: TGTGCCAGCAGTGAATGGAGTGGGGGGACACGACAAGAGACCCAGTACTTC. It yields the protein CASSEWSGGTRQETQYF.